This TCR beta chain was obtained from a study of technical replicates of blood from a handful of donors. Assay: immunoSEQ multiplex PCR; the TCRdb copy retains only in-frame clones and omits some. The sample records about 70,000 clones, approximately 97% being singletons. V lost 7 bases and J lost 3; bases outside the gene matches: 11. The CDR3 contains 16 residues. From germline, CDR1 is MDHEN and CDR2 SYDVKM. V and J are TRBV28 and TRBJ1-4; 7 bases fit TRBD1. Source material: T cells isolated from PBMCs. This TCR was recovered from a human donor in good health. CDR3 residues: CASNPGGGTANEKLFF. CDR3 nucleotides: TGTGCCAGCAACCCTGGTGGGGGGACAGCTAATGAAAAACTGTTTTTT. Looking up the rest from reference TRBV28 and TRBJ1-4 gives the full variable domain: DVKVTQSSRYLVKRTGEKVFLECVQDMDHENMFWYRQDPGLGLRLIYFSYDVKMKEKGDIPEGYSVSREKKERFSLILESASTNQTSMYLCASNPGGGTANEKLFFGSGTQLSVL.